Below are 30 T cell receptor beta chains sequenced from a single sample in a study of T-cell reconstitution after alpha-beta-depleted transplantation in children. TCRbeta library preparation incorporated unique molecular identifiers. TCRdb used MiXCR to reprocess the PCR reads, holding one entry per CDR3 protein. Of hundreds of thousands of distinct CDR3 sequences in the sample, 10% to 15% were seen once. The starting material was PBMCs, obtained before TCRalphabeta/CD19-depleted stem cell transplant. These receptors all stem from a girl aged 2 to 9 with congenital amegakaryocytic thrombocytopenia, due to receive a stem cell transplant.

This clonotype was seen at least ten times. This rearrangement joins TRBV6-2 or TRBV6-3 to TRBJ2-3; D remains ambiguous. Germline CDR1 reads MNHEY; CDR2 reads SVGEGT. There are 14 residues in the CDR3. Trimming cost V 2 bases and J 2 bases, with 8 bases left between them. Here the CDR3 reads CASSYKAPTDTQYF. The CDR3 DNA sequence: TGTGCCAGCAGTTACAAGGCCCCCACAGATACGCAGTATTTT.

This clonotype showed up just a few times. This sequence joins TRBV20-1 and TRBJ2-7; 15 nucleotides agree with TRBD2. Germline assignment: CDR1 DFQATT and CDR2 SNEGSKA (reference sequence). This CDR3 is 14 amino acids long. The junction had 4 bases not matched to a gene; V was cut back by 5 bases and J by 5 bases. In DNA, the CDR3 is TGCAGTGCTTGGACTAGCGGGAGGGCTGACGAGCAGTACTTC. Protein: CSAWTSGRADEQYF.

In nucleotides, the CDR3 is TGCAGTGCCGGCGTCCAAACAGAAAACATTCAGTACTTC. This codes for CSAGVQTENIQYF. The rearrangement joins TRBV20-1 to TRBJ2-4; no clear D. Looked up from germline, CDR1 is DFQATT and CDR2 is SNEGSKA (reference sequence). The V gene lost 6 bases and the J gene lost 5 bases, with 14 bases spanning the gap. CDR3 size: 13 residues.

The CDR3 nucleotides read TGTGCCAGCAGCCGTGGGCCGACTAGCGGGAGGGACAATGAGCAGTTCTTC. Translation gives CASSRGPTSGRDNEQFF. This rearrangement joins TRBV4-2 to TRBJ2-1; 14 bases fit TRBD2. The CDR3 covers 17 residues. CDR1 and CDR2 (germline): LGHNA, YNFKEQ. Trimming took 4 bases from V and 5 from J; bases not matched to a gene: 7.

The J gene is TRBJ2-1, the V gene TRBV20-1, with 9 bases matching TRBD2. The V and J ends lost 3 bases and 8 bases, in that order; junction bases with no gene match: 8. Looked up from germline, CDR1 is DFQATT and CDR2 is SNEGSKA (reference sequence). CDR3 length equals 14 residues. The CDR3 is CSASYSGSEYEQFF. DNA for the CDR3: TGCAGTGCTAGTTATAGCGGGAGTGAGTATGAGCAGTTCTTC.

A word on this clonotype: One end of the junction is discordant with germline, which a read error may explain. The V gene is TRBV12-3 or TRBV12-4, the J gene TRBJ1-4; D is perhaps TRBD1 (6 bases). The CDR3 has 15 amino acids. CDR3: CASSFVGEGGEKLSF. Here the CDR3 DNA reads TGTGCCAGCAGTTTTGTTGGGGAGGGGGGGGAAAAACTGTCTTTT.

Only a few counts were recorded for this clonotype. This chain uses TRBV14 with TRBJ2-1; D tentatively reads TRBD1 or TRBD2 (5 bases each). The CDR3 has 15 amino acids. Germline CDR1 is SGHDN and CDR2 is FVKESK. Trimming shortened V by 0 bases and J by 14 bases, and 20 bases separated the two germline ends. The CDR3 DNA follows: TGTGCCAGCAGCCAAGATATTTTGAGGGGCCCGGGGAAGTTCTTC. Encoded protein: CASSQDILRGPGKFF.

This sequence joins TRBV27 and TRBJ1-4; 10 bases align to TRBD1. This CDR3 region has 13 residues. Germline CDR1 and CDR2: MNHEY and SMNVEV (reference sequence). J gave up 8 bases and V 4 bases, and 1 base lay outside the gene matches. CDR3 coding DNA: TGTGCCAGCAGTTGGGGACAGGGGGAAAAACTGTTTTTT. Translated, it gives CASSWGQGEKLFF.

The chain recombines TRBV5-4 with TRBJ1-6, with 11 nucleotides matching TRBD1. The V and J ends lost 4 bases and 5 bases, in that order; junction bases with no gene match: 5. The CDR3 has 16 amino acids. Germline V CDR1 and CDR2: SGHNT, YYREEE (reference sequence). In DNA, the CDR3 is TGTGCCAGCAGCCATCCGGGACAGGGGGATAATTCACCCCTCCACTTT. It specifies CASSHPGQGDNSPLHF.

This clonotype was picked up many times. This chain's CDR3 is CASSTGTNDEQFF. The DNA for the CDR3 is TGTGCCAGCAGCACCGGGACTAACGATGAGCAGTTCTTC. The chain is built from TRBV7-8 and TRBJ2-1, with 7 bases aligning to TRBD2. Germline V gives CDR1 SGHVS, CDR2 FQNEAQ. This CDR3 region has 13 residues. The ends lost 5 bases at V and 8 bases at J; junction bases unmatched: 6. Variable domain in full (rest from reference TRBV7-8 and TRBJ2-1): GAGVSQSPRYKVAKRGQDVALRCDPISGHVSLFWYQQALGQGPEFLTYFQNEAQLDKSGLPSDRFFAERPEGSVSTLKIQRTQQEDSAVYLCASSTGTNDEQFFGPGTRLTVL.

There are many counts of this clonotype. The chain is built from TRBV20-1 and TRBJ2-7; D is uncertain. CDR1 is DFQATT, CDR2 SNEGSKA, per germline (reference sequence). Trimming cost V 3 bases and J 3 bases, with 9 bases left between them. This CDR3 has 12 residues. This chain's CDR3 is CSASRPRYEQYF. Written as DNA, the CDR3 is TGCAGTGCTAGTCGCCCACGCTACGAGCAGTACTTC.

Only a few counts were recorded for this clonotype. This could be a read error, since a much larger clone is one nucleotide away. This chain uses TRBV7-8 with TRBJ2-7; D ambiguous. CDR3 size: 13 residues. Germline CDR1 reads SGHVS; CDR2 reads FQNEAQ. The CDR3 is CASSLGMSYEQCF. CDR3 bases: TGTGCCAGCAGCTTAGGAATGTCTTACGAGCAGTGCTTC.

This clonotype has a count of ten or more. The J gene is TRBJ2-2, the V gene TRBV7-9, with 12 bases fitting TRBD2. The CDR3 has 15 amino acids. J gave up 6 bases and V 5 bases, and 4 bases lay outside the gene matches. CDR1 and CDR2 from the germline V gene are SEHNR and FQNEAQ (reference sequence). The DNA for the CDR3 is TGTGCCAGCAGCGAACTAGCGGGAGGCCCCGGGGAGCTGTTTTTT. This sequence encodes CASSELAGGPGELFF.

The chain couples TRBV5-8 to TRBJ1-1; D call uncertain. V lost 0 bases, J lost 4 bases, and 7 bases lay in between. CDR1 and CDR2 from the germline V gene are SGHTS and YDEGEE. CDR3 length: 13 residues. The DNA for the CDR3 is TGTGCCAGCAGCTTGGCCCTGACCACTGAAGCTTTCTTT. It codes for CASSLALTTEAFF.

This clonotype was counted many times. The gene calls are TRBV5-6 and TRBJ2-2; 7 bases align to TRBD1. V trimming: 0 bases; J trimming: 4 bases; junction bases outside the gene matches: 6. The CDR3 totals 16 residues. Germline V lookup: CDR1 SGHDT, CDR2 YYEEEE. The CDR3 DNA sequence: TGTGCCAGCAGCTTGGTTACCCCAGGGGGCACCGGGGAGCTGTTTTTT. As protein: CASSLVTPGGTGELFF.

Of note for this clonotype: One base away lies a much larger clone, so this may be a sequencing read error. The V call is TRBV4-1, the J call TRBJ2-5; possible D gene TRBD2, 5 bases. Germline lookup yields CDR1 MGHRA and CDR2 YSYEKL. The CDR3 consists of 15 residues. CDR3 in amino acids: CASNQIGTSQETQYF. CDR3 DNA sequence: TGCGCCAGCAACCAAATCGGTACTAGCCAAGAGACCCAGTACTTC.

This chain connects TRBV11-2 to TRBJ1-4; tentatively, D is TRBD1 (6 bases). From germline, CDR1 is SGHAT and CDR2 FQNNGV. V lost 6 bases to trimming and J lost 0 bases, with 11 bases between them. CDR3 length: 15 residues. CDR3 DNA: TGTGCCAGCAGTAAAAGGACAGCAACTAATGAAAAACTGTTTTTT. Translating gives CASSKRTATNEKLFF.

The table lists this clonotype with many counts. This chain uses TRBV5-4 with TRBJ1-4, with D unclear. This CDR3 comprises 16 residues. Germline CDR1 reads SGHNT; CDR2 reads YYREEE (reference sequence). Trimming removed 0 bases from V and 6 bases from J, with 15 bases in between. The CDR3 coding sequence is TGTGCCAGCAGCTTGGTTGCGTCAACCGGGGATGAAAAACTGTTTTTT. Protein product: CASSLVASTGDEKLFF.

This clonotype occurred a few times. It is unclear where the CDR3 begins or ends on the DNA, so no DNA is shown, and the CDR3 is as TCRdb lists it. The V gene is TRBV6-1, the J gene TRBJ2-7; the DNA was not compared with TRBD2, the D call given in the table. CDR1 is MNHNS, CDR2 SASEGT, per germline. 17 amino acids form the CDR3, both terminal residues included. The CDR3 sequence: CASSESPWGSGAFPVPF.

This clonotype was seen many times. The chain links TRBV10-3 to TRBJ1-1; 12 nucleotides agree with TRBD1. V dropped 8 bases and J dropped 0; count of bases not matched to a gene: 1. Germline V gives CDR1 ENHRY, CDR2 SYGVKD. This CDR3 has 14 residues. The chain's CDR3 is CAIGDRGLNTEAFF. The CDR3 nucleotides are TGTGCCATCGGGGACAGGGGGCTGAACACTGAAGCTTTCTTT.

The chain employs TRBV5-1 and TRBJ1-2; no firm D call. Germline-derived CDR1 and CDR2 are SGHRS and YFSETQ. The CDR3 covers 14 residues. The V end lost 4 bases, the J end lost 4 bases, and 14 bases lay between the germline ends. The CDR3 coding sequence is TGCGCCAGCAGCCTCGACCCACAGATCTATGGCTACACCTTC. Its protein product is CASSLDPQIYGYTF.

This sequence joins TRBV6-5 and TRBJ1-2; TRBD1 is a possible D gene (6 bases). The CDR3 covers 13 residues. V was clipped by 6 bases and J by 2 bases, with 10 bases between them. Germline lookup yields CDR1 MNHEY and CDR2 SVGAGI. CDR3: CASRRDTNYGYTF. The CDR3 DNA reads TGTGCCAGCAGGAGGGACACGAACTATGGCTACACCTTC.

This clonotype has ten or more counts. The gene calls are TRBV20-1 and TRBJ2-2; D might be TRBD2 (5 bases). This CDR3 is 14 amino acids long. Between the trimmed V and J ends, which lost 0 bases and 5 bases, there was a span of 10 bases. Germline V CDR1 and CDR2: DFQATT, SNEGSKA (reference sequence). The CDR3 region is CSARDVRDTGELFF. Here the CDR3 DNA reads TGCAGTGCTAGAGATGTTCGGGATACCGGGGAGCTGTTTTTT.

This clonotype has ten or more counts. The rearrangement joins TRBV5-1 to TRBJ2-7, with D possibly being TRBD2 (6 bases). From germline, CDR1 is SGHRS and CDR2 YFSETQ. The V and J ends lost 0 bases and 5 bases respectively, with 12 bases between them. This CDR3 is built from 14 residues. CDR3 nucleotides: TGCGCCAGCAGCTTGGGTGGAGGGTACCACGAGCAGTACTTC. It translates to CASSLGGGYHEQYF.

The chain is built from TRBV5-1 and TRBJ2-3; D possibly corresponds to TRBD2 (5 bases). This CDR3 has 15 amino acids. The ends were cut back, 4 bases at V and 4 bases at J, with 16 bases in the middle. CDR1 SGHRS and CDR2 YFSETQ come from the germline V gene. The CDR3 protein is CASSVSFWRADTQYF. CDR3 in DNA: TGCGCCAGCAGCGTATCCTTCTGGCGGGCAGATACGCAGTATTTT.

This clonotype came up many times. The V and J genes are TRBV5-1 and TRBJ2-2; 7 positions agree with TRBD1. The CDR3 runs to 15 residues. The junction had 10 bases not matched to a gene; V was cut back by 4 bases and J by 7 bases. Per the germline V gene, CDR1 is SGHRS and CDR2 is YFSETQ. CDR3 residues: CASSDDRAGSGELFF. The CDR3 DNA follows: TGCGCCAGCAGCGACGACAGGGCTGGTAGCGGGGAGCTGTTTTTT.

In this sample, this clonotype turned up a few times. The chain employs TRBV30 and TRBJ1-3; a possible D gene is TRBD1 (6 bases). From germline, CDR1 is GTSNPN and CDR2 SVGIG (reference sequence). V was pared by 4 bases and J by 0 bases, with 10 bases between. The CDR3 totals 14 residues. The CDR3 DNA follows: TGTGCCTGGACAGGGGCCTTCTCTGGAAACACCATATATTTT. Residues: CAWTGAFSGNTIYF. Based on the CDR3 plus reference TRBV30 and TRBJ1-3, the full variable domain is SQTIHQWPATLVQPVGSPLSLECTVEGTSNPNLYWYRQAAGRGLQLLFYSVGIGQISSEVPQNLSASRPQDRQFILSSKKLLLSDSGFYLCAWTGAFSGNTIYFGEGSWLTVV.

The chain combines TRBV15 with TRBJ2-7; 8 bases are shared with TRBD1. Germline trimming cut 4 bases from V and 2 bases from J; bases unmatched to any gene: 7. Germline assignment: CDR1 LNHNV and CDR2 YYDKDF (reference sequence). This CDR3 comprises 15 residues. The CDR3, as DNA: TGTGCCACCAGCACTGACCGGGACAGGCCCTACGAGCAGTACTTC. As protein: CATSTDRDRPYEQYF. The variable domain in full, completed from reference TRBV15 and TRBJ2-7, reads DAMVIQNPRYQVTQFGKPVTLSCSQTLNHNVMYWYQQKSSQAPKLLFHYYDKDFNNEADTPDNFQSRRPNTSFCFLDIRSPGLGDTAMYLCATSTDRDRPYEQYFGPGTRLTVT.

This clonotype has just a few counts. The rearrangement joins TRBV18 to TRBJ1-5; 9 nucleotides align to TRBD1. This CDR3 has 16 amino acids. The junction had 8 bases not matched to a gene; V was cut back by 3 bases and J by 5 bases. Germline CDR1 KGHSH, CDR2 LQKENI. The chain's CDR3 is CASSPEATGGDQPQHF. As DNA, the CDR3 is TGTGCCAGCTCACCCGAGGCGACAGGGGGAGATCAGCCCCAGCATTTT.

The chain's CDR3 is CASTPNAGQQYSGGYTF. The CDR3 coding sequence is TGCGCCAGCACCCCGAACGCTGGACAGCAATATTCCGGAGGCTACACCTTC. The genes are TRBV4-1 and TRBJ1-2, with a tentative D call TRBD1 (6 bases). Per the germline V gene, CDR1 is MGHRA and CDR2 is YSYEKL. The length of the CDR3 is 17 residues. V lost 7 bases and J 8 bases, leaving 29 bases between the germline ends.